This passage covers 23 T cell receptor beta chains from one sample sequenced in a study of technical replicates of blood from a few donors. Some clones are missing from TCRdb's copy, which holds only in-frame ones; the method was immunoSEQ multiplex PCR. This table holds roughly 85,000 clones, approximately 95% found once. The specimen was T cells isolated from PBMCs. The receptors come from a human donor in good health.

The chain recombines TRBV7-9 with TRBJ1-6, with D unclear. The CDR3 sequence is 12 residues long. V dropped 5 bases and J dropped 6 bases, with 5 bases sitting between them. From germline, CDR1 is SEHNR and CDR2 FQNEAQ (reference sequence). The CDR3 reads CASSPINSPLHF. The CDR3 DNA sequence: TGTGCCAGCAGCCCCATTAATTCACCCCTCCACTTT.

In this sample, this clone turned up once. The chain uses TRBV6-5 and TRBJ2-7; D is unresolved. In germline, CDR1 is MNHEY, CDR2 SVGAGI. The CDR3 contains 15 residues. Trimming left V 2 bases short and J 3 bases short, with 14 bases between. The CDR3 sequence: CASSYGASADYEQYF. The CDR3 coding sequence is TGTGCCAGCAGTTACGGCGCCTCTGCGGACTACGAGCAGTACTTC.

CDR3 protein: CASSWAGSYEQYF. In nucleotides, the CDR3 is TGTGCCAGCAGCTGGGCAGGCTCCTACGAGCAGTACTTC. The J gene is TRBJ2-7, the V gene TRBV7-2; D is uncertain. Germline CDR1 is SGHTA and CDR2 is FQGNSA. V was cut by 4 bases and J by 0 bases, with 7 bases left in between. The CDR3 consists of 13 residues.

This chain links TRBV7-6 with TRBJ2-1; 9 positions match TRBD2. Germline V gene data show CDR1 as SGHVS and CDR2 as FNYEAQ. The V and J ends lost 1 base and 6 bases, in that order; junction bases with no gene match: 4. The CDR3 is made up of 15 amino acids. The CDR3 loop is CASSLGPSGANEQFF. CDR3 coding DNA: TGTGCCAGCAGCTTAGGACCTAGCGGGGCCAATGAGCAGTTCTTC. Full variable domain (outside the CDR3, taken from reference TRBV7-6 and TRBJ2-1): GAGVSQSPRYKVTKRGQDVALRCDPISGHVSLYWYRQALGQGPEFLTYFNYEAQQDKSGLPNDRFSAERPEGSISTLTIQRTEQRDSAMYRCASSLGPSGANEQFFGPGTRLTVL.

The rearrangement joins TRBV7-6 to TRBJ2-5, with a possible D match to TRBD2 (6 bases). Germline-derived CDR1 and CDR2 are SGHVS and FNYEAQ. The V end was cut by 5 bases, the J end by 1 base, with 14 bases between. The CDR3 runs 15 residues. CDR3 amino acids: CASSGRGGVQETQYF. The CDR3 nucleotides are TGTGCCAGCAGCGGCCGGGGCGGGGTCCAAGAGACCCAGTACTTC. The whole variable domain, remainder taken from reference TRBV7-6 and TRBJ2-5, is GAGVSQSPRYKVTKRGQDVALRCDPISGHVSLYWYRQALGQGPEFLTYFNYEAQQDKSGLPNDRFSAERPEGSISTLTIQRTEQRDSAMYRCASSGRGGVQETQYFGPGTRLLVL.

The chain is built from TRBV28 and TRBJ1-1; tentatively, D is TRBD1 (6 bases). The CDR3 runs 16 residues. With 6 bases removed from V and 4 bases from J, the gap between germline ends came to 21 bases. The germline V gene encodes CDR1 MDHEN and CDR2 SYDVKM. DNA of the CDR3: TGTGCCAGCAGCCCTACACCCCCGGGCAGGGGCACTGAAGCTTTCTTT. It encodes CASSPTPPGRGTEAFF.

The rearrangement uses TRBV6-5 and TRBJ1-4, with unresolved D. Germline CDR1 and CDR2: MNHEY and SVGAGI. The V end lost 2 bases, the J end lost 6 bases, and 10 bases lay between the germline ends. CDR3 length: 14 residues. The CDR3 is CASSYRPRDEKLFF. In DNA, the CDR3 is TGTGCCAGCAGTTACCGACCTCGGGATGAAAAACTGTTTTTT.

The sample holds one count of this clone. This chain connects TRBV5-4 to TRBJ2-5; the match to TRBD1 covers 7 bases. With 4 bases clipped from V and 2 bases from J, the junction kept 5 bases outside the gene matches. CDR3 size: 14 residues. Germline loops: CDR1 SGHNT, CDR2 YYREEE (reference sequence). The DNA of the CDR3 is TGTGCCAGCAGCGTCGACAGGGAACAAGAGACCCAGTACTTC. Translated: CASSVDREQETQYF.

The chain recombines TRBV18 with TRBJ2-7; tentative D call: TRBD2 (5 bases). The CDR3 spans 15 residues. Germline CDR1 and CDR2: KGHSH and LQKENI. The V end was cut by 4 bases, the J end by 6 bases, with 19 bases between. The CDR3, as DNA: TGTGCCAGCTCACTTGGTACGGGTGCGACTACCGAGCAGTACTTC. It yields the protein CASSLGTGATTEQYF. The entire variable domain, with the rest obtained from reference TRBV18 and TRBJ2-7, is as follows: NAGVMQNPRHLVRRRGQEARLRCSPMKGHSHVYWYRQLPEEGLKFMVYLQKENIIDESGMPKERFSAEFPKEGPSILRIQQVVRGDSAAYFCASSLGTGATTEQYFGPGTRLTVT.

The chain links TRBV5-4 to TRBJ2-5; 14 nucleotides agree with TRBD2. Germline V gene sequence: CDR1 SGHNT, CDR2 YYREEE (reference sequence). Unmatched junction bases numbered 7, after V lost 0 bases and J lost 0 bases. The CDR3 loop spans 19 amino acids. The CDR3 sequence: CASSLEGGLAGVDQETQYF. For the CDR3, the DNA is TGTGCCAGCAGCTTGGAAGGGGGACTAGCGGGAGTCGACCAAGAGACCCAGTACTTC. The whole variable domain, filled in from reference TRBV5-4 and TRBJ2-5, reads ETGVTQSPTHLIKTRGQQVTLRCSSQSGHNTVSWYQQALGQGPQFIFQYYREEENGRGNFPPRFSGLQFPNYSSELNVNALELDDSALYLCASSLEGGLAGVDQETQYFGPGTRLLVL.

The genes are TRBV30 and TRBJ1-3; D unclear. CDR3 size: 11 residues. V lost 7 bases to trimming and J lost 5 bases, with 9 bases between them. Germline CDR1 and CDR2: GTSNPN and SVGIG (reference sequence). DNA for the CDR3: TGTGCCTCCACCAACAGAAACACCATATATTTT. Its translation is CASTNRNTIYF.

The chain uses TRBV5-1 and TRBJ1-5, with a possible D match to TRBD1 (5 bases). Per the germline V gene, CDR1 is SGHRS and CDR2 is YFSETQ. The CDR3 totals 16 residues. V was pared by 4 bases and J by 5 bases, with 19 bases between. The CDR3 DNA is TGCGCCAGCAGCCCGGGGGACTTAACCGCCCATCAGCCCCAGCATTTT. Its protein is CASSPGDLTAHQPQHF.

The chain has TRBV4-1 and TRBJ1-3; 7 nucleotides match TRBD1. Germline CDR1 is MGHRA and CDR2 is YSYEKL. V lost 0 bases and J lost 1; bases outside the gene matches: 6. The CDR3 has 17 residues. The CDR3 region is CASSQEALQGSGNTIYF. The CDR3 bases are TGCGCCAGCAGCCAAGAGGCTCTACAGGGGTCTGGAAACACCATATATTTT.

The chain uses TRBV7-6 and TRBJ1-2; 11 nucleotides line up with TRBD1. The germline gives CDR1 SGHVS, CDR2 FNYEAQ. This CDR3 contains 15 residues. The V gene end was trimmed by 1 base and the J gene end by 8 bases; junction bases not matched to a gene: 6. This CDR3 reads CASSLEGTGGRGYTF. The CDR3 nucleotides read TGTGCCAGCAGCTTAGAAGGGACAGGGGGTAGAGGCTACACCTTC.

The chain links TRBV2 to TRBJ1-5; tentatively, D is TRBD1 (6 bases). Germline CDR1 SNHLY, CDR2 FYNNEI. The length of the CDR3 is 17 residues. Trimming pared 6 bases from V and 5 bases from J, leaving 23 bases between. The CDR3 here is CASRQIKDSLGYQPQHF. CDR3 nucleotide sequence: TGTGCCAGCAGGCAAATCAAGGACAGTCTAGGCTATCAGCCCCAGCATTTT. The full variable domain, completed using reference TRBV2 and TRBJ1-5, is EPEVTQTPSHQVTQMGQEVILRCVPISNHLYFYWYRQILGQKVEFLVSFYNNEISEKSEIFDDQFSVERPDGSNFTLKIRSTKLEDSAMYFCASRQIKDSLGYQPQHFGDGTRLSIL.

The chain has TRBV2 and TRBJ1-6; no clear D. The CDR3 is made up of 14 amino acids. Germline CDR1 and CDR2: SNHLY and FYNNEI. V was cut by 5 bases and J by 0 bases, with 5 bases left in between. CDR3 protein: CASSLSSYNSPLHF. The CDR3 DNA is TGTGCCAGCAGTTTGAGCTCCTATAATTCACCCCTCCACTTT.

The chain links TRBV2 to TRBJ2-5; D is perhaps TRBD2 (6 bases). The V gene lost 7 bases and the J gene lost 4 bases, with 13 bases spanning the gap. Germline loops: CDR1 SNHLY, CDR2 FYNNEI. CDR3 size: 13 residues. The CDR3 DNA follows: TGTGCCAGCAAGTGGAGGGAGTCAGAGACCCAGTACTTC. This codes for CASKWRESETQYF.

The chain is built from TRBV5-1 and TRBJ2-7, with a tentative D call TRBD1 (5 bases). CDR3 size: 16 residues. The germline V gene has CDR1 SGHRS and CDR2 YFSETQ. Between the trimmed V and J ends, which lost 2 bases and 0 bases, there was a span of 15 bases. CDR3 DNA sequence: TGCGCCAGCAGCTTATCACCGGGTGACAGCTCCTACGAGCAGTACTTC. Protein product: CASSLSPGDSSYEQYF.

The chain combines TRBV7-9 with TRBJ1-2; TRBD1 matches 7 bases. With 5 bases clipped from V and 9 bases from J, the junction kept 9 bases outside the gene matches. Germline V gene sequence: CDR1 SEHNR, CDR2 FQNEAQ (reference sequence). This CDR3 contains 13 residues. The CDR3, as DNA: TGTGCCAGCAGCCACGACAGGGTGATGAGCTACACCTTC. It specifies CASSHDRVMSYTF.

This clone is a singleton in its sample. This chain uses TRBV12-5 with TRBJ1-2, with 10 bases identical to TRBD1. Germline trimming cut 5 bases from V and 5 bases from J; bases unmatched to any gene: 2. CDR3 length equals 13 residues. Per germline, CDR1 LGHNT and CDR2 FRNRAP. This CDR3 is CASGMGQGYGYTF. CDR3 DNA sequence: TGTGCTAGTGGTATGGGACAGGGGTATGGCTACACCTTC. Drawing the rest from reference TRBV12-5 and TRBJ1-2, the complete variable domain is DARVTQTPRHKVTEMGQEVTMRCQPILGHNTVFWYRQTMMQGLELLAYFRNRAPLDDSGMPKDRFSAEMPDATLATLKIQPSEPRDSAVYFCASGMGQGYGYTFGSGTRLTVV.

The chain recombines TRBV28 with TRBJ2-3; D remains ambiguous. Germline lookup yields CDR1 MDHEN and CDR2 SYDVKM. V lost 6 bases to trimming and J lost 2 bases, with 15 bases between them. CDR3 length: 15 amino acids. In nucleotides, the CDR3 is TGTGCCAGCAGCTATATCCGGTCCTCCACAGATACGCAGTATTTT. It codes for CASSYIRSSTDTQYF.

The genes are TRBV19 and TRBJ2-7; 8 bases match TRBD2. Germline lookup yields CDR1 LNHDA and CDR2 SQIVND (reference sequence). V was clipped by 9 bases and J by 2 bases; unmatched bases: 9. The CDR3 consists of 14 residues. The CDR3, as DNA: TGTGCCAGCGCCAGCGGGAGTCGGGCCTACGAGCAGTACTTC. Residues: CASASGSRAYEQYF.

The CDR3, as DNA: TGTGCCAGCAGCGTCTCAGGACTAGCTGAGACCCAGTACTTC. Protein sequence: CASSVSGLAETQYF. The chain is built from TRBV9 and TRBJ2-5; 8 nucleotides align to TRBD2. Germline V gene sequence: CDR1 SGDLS, CDR2 YYNGEE. The CDR3 extends over 14 amino acids. J gave up 5 bases and V 2 bases, and 5 bases lay outside the gene matches.